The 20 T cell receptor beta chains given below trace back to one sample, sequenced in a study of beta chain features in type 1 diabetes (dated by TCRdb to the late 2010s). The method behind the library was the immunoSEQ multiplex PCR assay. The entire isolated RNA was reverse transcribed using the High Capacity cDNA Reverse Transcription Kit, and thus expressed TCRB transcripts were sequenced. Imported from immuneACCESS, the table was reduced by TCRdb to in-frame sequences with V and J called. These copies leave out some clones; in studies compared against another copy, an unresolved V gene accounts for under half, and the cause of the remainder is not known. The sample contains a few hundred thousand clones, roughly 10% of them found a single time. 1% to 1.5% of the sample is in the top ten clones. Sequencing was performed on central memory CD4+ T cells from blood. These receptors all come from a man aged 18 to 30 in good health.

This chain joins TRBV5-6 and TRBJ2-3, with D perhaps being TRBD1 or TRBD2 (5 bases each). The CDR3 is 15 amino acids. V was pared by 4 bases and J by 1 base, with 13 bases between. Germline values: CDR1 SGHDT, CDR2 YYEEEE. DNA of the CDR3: TGTGCCAGCAGCCCGGGGCTGGCCCGCACAGATACGCAGTATTTT. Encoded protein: CASSPGLARTDTQYF.

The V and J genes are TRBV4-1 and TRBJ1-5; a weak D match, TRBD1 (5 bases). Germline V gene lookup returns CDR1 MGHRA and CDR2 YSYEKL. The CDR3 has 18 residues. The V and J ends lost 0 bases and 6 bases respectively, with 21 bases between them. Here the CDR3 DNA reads TGCGCCAGCAGCCAAGATACTAGAGGACATGCGACGTTTCAGCCCCAGCATTTT. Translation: CASSQDTRGHATFQPQHF.

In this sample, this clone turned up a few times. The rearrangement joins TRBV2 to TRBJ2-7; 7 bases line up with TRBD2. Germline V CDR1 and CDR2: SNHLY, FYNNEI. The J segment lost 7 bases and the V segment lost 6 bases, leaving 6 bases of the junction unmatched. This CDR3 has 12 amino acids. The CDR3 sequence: CASRRELGEQYF. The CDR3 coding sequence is TGTGCCAGCAGGCGGGAGTTGGGGGAGCAGTACTTC. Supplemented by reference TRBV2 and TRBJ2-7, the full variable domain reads EPEVTQTPSHQVTQMGQEVILRCVPISNHLYFYWYRQILGQKVEFLVSFYNNEISEKSEIFDDQFSVERPDGSNFTLKIRSTKLEDSAMYFCASRRELGEQYFGPGTRLTVT.

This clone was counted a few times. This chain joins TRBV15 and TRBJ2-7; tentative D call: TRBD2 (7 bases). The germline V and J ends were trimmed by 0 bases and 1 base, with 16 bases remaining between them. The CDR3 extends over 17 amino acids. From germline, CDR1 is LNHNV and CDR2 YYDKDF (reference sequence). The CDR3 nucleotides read TGTGCCACCAGCAGAGATTTAGGGGGGGCGGAGTCCTACGAGCAGTACTTC. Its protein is CATSRDLGGAESYEQYF.

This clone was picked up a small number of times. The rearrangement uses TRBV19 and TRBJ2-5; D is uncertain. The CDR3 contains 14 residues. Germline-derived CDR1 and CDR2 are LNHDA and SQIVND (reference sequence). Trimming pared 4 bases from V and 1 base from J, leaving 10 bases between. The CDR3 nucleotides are TGTGCCAGTAGTAGAGACGGATTCCAAGAGACCCAGTACTTC. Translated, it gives CASSRDGFQETQYF.

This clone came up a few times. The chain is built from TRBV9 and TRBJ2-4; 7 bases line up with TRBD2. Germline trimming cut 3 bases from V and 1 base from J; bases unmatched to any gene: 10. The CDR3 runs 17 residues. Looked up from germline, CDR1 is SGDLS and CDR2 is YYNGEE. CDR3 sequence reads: CASSGTRAGDAKNIQYF. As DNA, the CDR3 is TGTGCCAGCAGCGGGACTAGGGCGGGAGACGCCAAAAACATTCAGTACTTC.

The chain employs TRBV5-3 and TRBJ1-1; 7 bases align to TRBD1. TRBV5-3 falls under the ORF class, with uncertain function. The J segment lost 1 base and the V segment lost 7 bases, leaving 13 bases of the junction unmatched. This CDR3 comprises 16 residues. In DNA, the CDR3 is TGTGCCAGAGAACTCCCTGGTAGACAGGGGAACACTGAAGCTTTCTTT. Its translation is CARELPGRQGNTEAFF.

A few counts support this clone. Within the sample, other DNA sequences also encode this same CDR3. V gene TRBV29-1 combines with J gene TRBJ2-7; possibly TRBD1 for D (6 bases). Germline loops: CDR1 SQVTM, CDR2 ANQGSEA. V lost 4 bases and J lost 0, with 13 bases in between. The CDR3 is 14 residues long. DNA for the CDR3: TGCAGCGTTGTTGGGGACACCTACTCCTACGAGCAGTACTTC. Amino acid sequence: CSVVGDTYSYEQYF.

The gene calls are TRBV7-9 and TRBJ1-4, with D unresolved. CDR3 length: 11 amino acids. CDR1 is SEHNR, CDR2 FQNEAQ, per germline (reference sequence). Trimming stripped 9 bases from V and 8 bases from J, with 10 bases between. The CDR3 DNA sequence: TGTGCCAGTGCTTTCGGCGAAAAACTGTTTTTT. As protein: CASAFGEKLFF.

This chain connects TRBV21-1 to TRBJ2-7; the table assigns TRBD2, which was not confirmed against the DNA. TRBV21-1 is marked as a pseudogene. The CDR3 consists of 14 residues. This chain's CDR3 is CARRKRERTYEQYF. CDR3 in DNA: TGTGCCAGGCGAAAGCGGGAGCGGACCTACGAGCAGTACTTC.

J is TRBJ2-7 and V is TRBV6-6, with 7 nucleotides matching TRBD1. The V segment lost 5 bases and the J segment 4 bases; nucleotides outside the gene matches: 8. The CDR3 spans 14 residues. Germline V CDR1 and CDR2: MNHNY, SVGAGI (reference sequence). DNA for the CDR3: TGTGCCAGCAGTGAGACAGGGTCCTTATACGAGCAGTACTTC. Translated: CASSETGSLYEQYF.

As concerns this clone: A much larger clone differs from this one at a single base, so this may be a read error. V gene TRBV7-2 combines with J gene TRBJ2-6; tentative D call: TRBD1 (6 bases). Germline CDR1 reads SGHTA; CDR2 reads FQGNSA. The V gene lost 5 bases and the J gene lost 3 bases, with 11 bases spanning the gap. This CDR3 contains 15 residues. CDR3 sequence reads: CASSPQGHGANVLTF. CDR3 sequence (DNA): TGTGCCAGCAGCCCCCAGGGGCATGGGGCCAACGTCCTGACTTTC.

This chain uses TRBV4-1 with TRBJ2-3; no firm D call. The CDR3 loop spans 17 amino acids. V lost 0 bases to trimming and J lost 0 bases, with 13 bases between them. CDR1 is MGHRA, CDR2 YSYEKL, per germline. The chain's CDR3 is CASSQDILGTSTDTQYF. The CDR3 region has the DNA TGCGCCAGCAGCCAAGATATTCTGGGAACAAGCACAGATACGCAGTATTTT.

CDR3 in DNA: TGTGCCAGTAGTACCAGATCGACAACCCCCTACGAGCAGTACTTC. Protein product: CASSTRSTTPYEQYF. The chain carries TRBV19 and TRBJ2-7; no definite D call. Trimming took 4 bases from V and 2 from J, leaving 15 bases between them. The germline V gene has CDR1 LNHDA and CDR2 SQIVND (reference sequence). This CDR3 spans 15 amino acids.

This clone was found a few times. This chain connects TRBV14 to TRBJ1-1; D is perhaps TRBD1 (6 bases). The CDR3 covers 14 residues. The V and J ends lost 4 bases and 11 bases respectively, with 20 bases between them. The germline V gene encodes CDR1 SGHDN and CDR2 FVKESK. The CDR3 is CASSPGWGAMFAFF. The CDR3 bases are TGTGCCAGCAGCCCGGGATGGGGGGCGATGTTTGCTTTCTTT.

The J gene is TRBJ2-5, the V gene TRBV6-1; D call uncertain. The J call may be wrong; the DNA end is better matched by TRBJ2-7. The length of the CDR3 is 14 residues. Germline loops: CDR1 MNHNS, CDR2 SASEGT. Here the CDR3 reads CASSGAWWTYEQYF. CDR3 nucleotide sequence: TGTGCCAGCAGTGGGGCGTGGTGGACGTACGAGCAGTACTTC.

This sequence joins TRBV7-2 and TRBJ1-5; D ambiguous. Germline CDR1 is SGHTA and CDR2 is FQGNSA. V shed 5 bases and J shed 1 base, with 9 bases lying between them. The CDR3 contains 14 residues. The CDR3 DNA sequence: TGTGCCAGCAGCCCGGGCGGGAGCAATCAGCCCCAGCATTTT. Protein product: CASSPGGSNQPQHF.

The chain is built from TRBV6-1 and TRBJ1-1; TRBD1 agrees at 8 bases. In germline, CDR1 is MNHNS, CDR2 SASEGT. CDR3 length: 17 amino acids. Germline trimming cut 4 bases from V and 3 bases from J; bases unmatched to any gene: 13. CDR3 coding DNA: TGTGCCAGCAGTGCTACAACAGGGGGAGGTTGGGACACTGAAGCTTTCTTT. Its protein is CASSATTGGGWDTEAFF.

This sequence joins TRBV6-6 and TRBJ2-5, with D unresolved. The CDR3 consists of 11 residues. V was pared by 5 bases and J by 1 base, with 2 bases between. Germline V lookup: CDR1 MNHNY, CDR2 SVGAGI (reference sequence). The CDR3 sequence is CASSVQETQYF. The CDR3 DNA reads TGTGCCAGCAGTGTCCAAGAGACCCAGTACTTC.

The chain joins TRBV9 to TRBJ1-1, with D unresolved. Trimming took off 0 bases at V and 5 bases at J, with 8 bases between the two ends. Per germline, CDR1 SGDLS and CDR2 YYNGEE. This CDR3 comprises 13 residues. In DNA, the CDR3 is TGTGCCAGCAGCGTAGTAGGCGCAACTGAAGCTTTCTTT. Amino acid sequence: CASSVVGATEAFF.